One sample yielded the 32 T cell receptor beta chains listed below, sequenced in a study of yellow fever vaccine responses in identical twins (dated by TCRdb to the late 2010s). Preparation of the library involved RT-PCR. The listed sequencing device is Illumina HiSeq 2500. TCRdb cleaned the public reads at Q25 with fastp, built clones with MiXCR and kept in-frame beta chains. All rows with the same CDR3 protein become a single entry with the most common DNA and genes. The table for this sample lists about 16,000 distinct CDR3 sequences; roughly 85% of them were counted only once. Together, the top ten hold under 2% of the sample. This material consisted of T cells from blood (PBMCs), unsorted or a sorted subset (not recorded which), taken before or after yellow fever vaccination (not recorded which). The origin of the receptors is a woman between 18 and 29 years old who received the yellow fever vaccine. Donor details come from another sample of the same person, matched by shared clones.

V gene TRBV10-3 combines with J gene TRBJ2-4, with 7 bases lining up with TRBD1. The CDR3 spans 13 residues. CDR1 is ENHRY and CDR2 is SYGVKD in the germline V gene. V was pared by 10 bases and J by 4 bases, with 7 bases of the junction left unmatched. The CDR3 loop is CATLSTGKNIQYF. CDR3 nucleotide sequence: TGTGCCACCTTATCGACAGGGAAAAACATTCAGTACTTC.

Only one count was recorded for this clonotype. V usage is TRBV29-1 and J usage is TRBJ2-7; 9 positions match TRBD2. CDR1 is SQVTM and CDR2 is ANQGSEA in the germline V gene. V lost 6 bases to trimming and J lost 5 bases; unmatched junction nucleotides: 8. The CDR3 consists of 13 residues. CDR3 sequence: CSVSVAGENEQYF. CDR3 sequence (DNA): TGCAGCGTGTCGGTAGCGGGAGAAAACGAGCAGTACTTC.

The J gene is TRBJ1-4, the V gene TRBV21-1; TRBD1 is taken as the D call from the table, unchecked against the DNA. TRBV21-1 is given as a pseudogene. This CDR3 has 14 amino acids. CDR3 DNA: TGTGCCAGAGTCCAAAAGGGGCAGGTCGAAAAACTGTTTTTT. This translates into CARVQKGQVEKLFF.

The V gene is TRBV4-3, the J gene TRBJ2-7; D is tentatively TRBD1 or TRBD2 (5 bases each). The CDR3 runs 15 residues. The germline V gene encodes CDR1 LGHNA and CDR2 YSLEER. The germline V and J ends were trimmed by 0 bases and 2 bases, with 11 bases remaining between them. CDR3 DNA sequence: TGCGCCAGCAGCCAAGATCCGGGGACCGCCTACGAGCAGTACTTC. As protein: CASSQDPGTAYEQYF.

The chain employs TRBV11-2 and TRBJ2-7; weak D call: TRBD2 (6 bases). CDR1 SGHAT and CDR2 FQNNGV come from the germline V gene. Trimming pared 5 bases from V and 0 bases from J, leaving 8 bases between. CDR3 length: 13 amino acids. CDR3 bases: TGTGCCAGCAGCCCGGGACTCTCCTACGAGCAGTACTTC. This gives the protein CASSPGLSYEQYF.

The rearrangement links TRBV25-1 to TRBJ2-3; possible D gene TRBD2, 5 bases. The CDR3 spans 14 residues. CDR1 and CDR2 from the germline V gene are MGHDK and SYGVNS. V lost 2 bases and J 0 bases, leaving 6 bases between the germline ends. The chain's CDR3 is CASSERGSTDTQYF. CDR3 coding DNA: TGTGCCAGCAGTGAACGGGGTAGCACAGATACGCAGTATTTT.

This rearrangement joins TRBV20-1 to TRBJ2-7; D might be TRBD2 (5 bases). Germline V gene lookup returns CDR1 DFQATT and CDR2 SNEGSKA (reference sequence). V was trimmed by 7 bases and J by 3 bases, leaving 16 bases between them. The CDR3 contains 13 residues. In DNA form, the CDR3 reads TGCAGTGTGACGACGGGAAGTTACTACGAGCAGTACTTC. This codes for CSVTTGSYYEQYF.

The chain joins TRBV29-1 to TRBJ2-1; 7 nucleotides align to TRBD1. Germline values: CDR1 SQVTM, CDR2 ANQGSEA. This CDR3 comprises 15 residues. Germline trimming cut 6 bases from V and 5 bases from J; bases unmatched to any gene: 13. The CDR3 DNA reads as TGCAGCGTACCTACCAGGGGGATAGGAAACAATGAGCAGTTCTTC. As protein: CSVPTRGIGNNEQFF.

The CDR3 spells CASSEGFTDTQYF. DNA for the CDR3: TGTGCCAGCAGTGAAGGGTTCACAGATACGCAGTATTTT. This chain joins TRBV2 and TRBJ2-3; D remains ambiguous. The V gene lost 1 base and the J gene lost 2 bases, with 4 bases spanning the gap. Germline assignment: CDR1 SNHLY and CDR2 FYNNEI. CDR3 length equals 13 residues. The full variable domain, rest sourced from reference TRBV2 and TRBJ2-3, is EPEVTQTPSHQVTQMGQEVILRCVPISNHLYFYWYRQILGQKVEFLVSFYNNEISEKSEIFDDQFSVERPDGSNFTLKIRSTKLEDSAMYFCASSEGFTDTQYFGPGTRLTVL.

V usage is TRBV29-1 and J usage is TRBJ2-7, with 7 bases identical to TRBD1. This CDR3 region has 14 residues. CDR1 and CDR2 (germline): SQVTM, ANQGSEA. V shed 5 bases and J 3 bases; nucleotides not matched to a gene: 10. CDR3 DNA sequence: TGCAGCGTTCAGACACGGGACAGATTCTACGAGCAGTACTTC. Its protein product is CSVQTRDRFYEQYF.

The sample holds a few counts of this clonotype. This chain connects TRBV29-1 to TRBJ2-2; 8 positions agree with TRBD1. Per the germline V gene, CDR1 is SQVTM and CDR2 is ANQGSEA. V shed 7 bases, J shed 6 bases, and the junction held 7 bases outside the gene matches. The CDR3 is made up of 13 amino acids. The CDR3 here is CSASTGEAGELFF. DNA for the CDR3: TGCAGCGCCTCGACAGGGGAGGCCGGGGAGCTGTTTTTT.

This clonotype is a singleton in its sample. The genes are TRBV15 and TRBJ2-7; no clear D. The CDR3 loop spans 12 amino acids. Trimming stripped 5 bases from V and 2 bases from J, with 7 bases between. CDR1 and CDR2 (germline): LNHNV, YYDKDF (reference sequence). The CDR3 DNA is TGTGCCACCAGCCCCCGGACCTACGAGCAGTACTTC. Translation: CATSPRTYEQYF.

The chain recombines TRBV11-2 with TRBJ2-5; 7 bases align to TRBD1. Germline V gene sequence: CDR1 SGHAT, CDR2 FQNNGV. The CDR3 runs 14 residues. The ends lost 4 bases at V and 8 bases at J; junction bases unmatched: 10. The CDR3 loop is CASSSMDRLFTQYF. For the CDR3, the DNA is TGTGCCAGCAGCTCCATGGACAGGCTGTTCACCCAGTACTTC.

The chain uses TRBV4-2 and TRBJ2-5, with TRBD2 identical over 9 bases. V shed 0 bases and J 2 bases; nucleotides not matched to a gene: 4. The CDR3 is made up of 16 amino acids. Germline loops: CDR1 LGHNA, CDR2 YNFKEQ. The CDR3 reads CASSQEPLAGQETQYF. The CDR3 DNA sequence: TGTGCCAGCAGCCAAGAACCCCTAGCGGGGCAAGAGACCCAGTACTTC.

The genes are TRBV11-1 and TRBJ2-1, with 9 bases matching TRBD1. Looked up from germline, CDR1 is SGHAT and CDR2 is FQDESV (reference sequence). There are 15 residues in the CDR3. The junction had 10 bases not matched to a gene; V was cut back by 5 bases and J by 8 bases. CDR3 DNA: TGTGCCAGCAGCCGAGCGGGGACAGGGTTCCATGAGCAGTTCTTC. It encodes CASSRAGTGFHEQFF.

Only a few counts were recorded for this clonotype. This chain links TRBV11-2 with TRBJ1-2, with D unresolved. V was trimmed by 4 bases and J by 5 bases, leaving 8 bases between them. This CDR3 contains 12 residues. Germline V gives CDR1 SGHAT, CDR2 FQNNGV. CDR3 residues: CASSSGGYGYTF. As DNA, the CDR3 is TGTGCCAGCAGCTCCGGAGGATATGGCTACACCTTC. The entire variable domain, with the rest obtained from reference TRBV11-2 and TRBJ1-2, is as follows: EAGVAQSPRYKIIEKRQSVAFWCNPISGHATLYWYQQILGQGPKLLIQFQNNGVVDDSQLPKDRFSAERLKGVDSTLKIQPAKLEDSAVYLCASSSGGYGYTFGSGTRLTVV.

The J gene is TRBJ1-5, the V gene TRBV19; 9 nucleotides line up with TRBD1. V dropped 7 bases and J dropped 0; count of bases not matched to a gene: 4. Germline-derived CDR1 and CDR2 are LNHDA and SQIVND (reference sequence). The CDR3 consists of 15 residues. Here the CDR3 reads CASNRDRASNQPQHF. In DNA form, the CDR3 reads TGTGCCAGTAACCGGGACAGGGCTAGCAATCAGCCCCAGCATTTT. Using reference TRBV19 and TRBJ1-5 for the parts outside the CDR3, the full variable domain is DGGITQSPKYLFRKEGQNVTLSCEQNLNHDAMYWYRQDPGQGLRLIYYSQIVNDFQKGDIAEGYSVSREKKESFPLTVTSAQKNPTAFYLCASNRDRASNQPQHFGDGTRLSIL.

The chain employs TRBV11-2 and TRBJ2-7; 7 positions agree with TRBD1. From germline, CDR1 is SGHAT and CDR2 FQNNGV. This CDR3 is 15 amino acids long. With V trimmed by 5 bases and J by 4 bases, 11 bases remained unmatched. CDR3 in DNA: TGTGCCAGCAGCAAATTCCCGGGACAGTTGTACGAGCAGTACTTC. Translated, it gives CASSKFPGQLYEQYF.

The chain carries TRBV11-1 and TRBJ2-7, with 9 positions matching TRBD2. The trim removed 5 bases at V and 2 bases at J, leaving 10 bases unmatched. This CDR3 contains 16 residues. In germline, CDR1 is SGHAT, CDR2 FQDESV (reference sequence). In DNA form, the CDR3 reads TGTGCCAGCAGCAGGAAGACCGGGACTAGCCCCTACGAGCAGTACTTC. This encodes CASSRKTGTSPYEQYF.

This clonotype was observed a few times. V is TRBV2 and J is TRBJ2-5; no clear D gene. V dropped 4 bases and J dropped 6 bases, with 3 bases sitting between them. CDR3 length: 10 amino acids. The germline gives CDR1 SNHLY, CDR2 FYNNEI. CDR3 nucleotides: TGTGCCAGCAGTGTTCAGACCCAGTACTTC. Encoded protein: CASSVQTQYF.

This sequence joins TRBV5-1 and TRBJ2-1; TRBD2 might be the D (6 bases). Germline V gene sequence: CDR1 SGHRS, CDR2 YFSETQ. The CDR3 extends over 16 amino acids. Trimming cost V 7 bases and J 4 bases, with 21 bases left between them. The CDR3 reads CASVPSSRGSYNEQFF. In DNA form, the CDR3 reads TGCGCCAGCGTCCCTTCCAGTCGGGGGTCGTACAATGAGCAGTTCTTC.

This sequence joins TRBV5-1 and TRBJ2-1; 11 bases are shared with TRBD2. The CDR3 totals 15 residues. Per germline, CDR1 SGHRS and CDR2 YFSETQ. V lost 4 bases to trimming and J lost 1 base; unmatched junction nucleotides: 1. CDR3 DNA: TGCGCCAGCAGCCGACTAGCGGGATCCTACAATGAGCAGTTCTTC. Amino acids: CASSRLAGSYNEQFF.

The rearrangement uses TRBV7-9 and TRBJ1-1; a weak D match, TRBD1 (5 bases). Germline-derived CDR1 and CDR2 are SEHNR and FQNEAQ (reference sequence). The CDR3 loop spans 15 amino acids. V lost 1 base and J lost 3, with 12 bases in between. The CDR3: CASSLGRGLDTEAFF. The CDR3 region has the DNA TGTGCCAGCAGCTTAGGAAGGGGCTTGGACACTGAAGCTTTCTTT.

The chain is built from TRBV11-2 and TRBJ2-1, with a possible D match to TRBD1 (5 bases). This CDR3 spans 14 amino acids. V lost 1 base and J lost 9, with 13 bases in between. Germline loops: CDR1 SGHAT, CDR2 FQNNGV. The CDR3 region is CASSLVGRGGEQFF. The CDR3 DNA follows: TGTGCCAGCAGCTTAGTCGGTAGGGGCGGTGAGCAGTTCTTC. Looking up the rest from reference TRBV11-2 and TRBJ2-1 gives the full variable domain: EAGVAQSPRYKIIEKRQSVAFWCNPISGHATLYWYQQILGQGPKLLIQFQNNGVVDDSQLPKDRFSAERLKGVDSTLKIQPAKLEDSAVYLCASSLVGRGGEQFFGPGTRLTVL.

The CDR3: CASSWTSYEQYF. CDR3 in DNA: TGTGCCAGCAGTTGGACTAGCTACGAGCAGTACTTC. The V call is TRBV12-3 or TRBV12-4, the J call TRBJ2-7, with 7 positions matching TRBD2. V was clipped by 4 bases and J by 3 bases; unmatched bases: 0. This CDR3 spans 12 amino acids.

The chain combines TRBV7-9 with TRBJ2-7; TRBD1 agrees at 7 bases. The CDR3 totals 12 residues. The ends lost 8 bases at V and 5 bases at J; junction bases unmatched: 6. Germline values: CDR1 SEHNR, CDR2 FQNEAQ (reference sequence). The CDR3 reads CASVQGSNEQYF. The CDR3 coding sequence is TGTGCCAGCGTACAGGGGAGCAACGAGCAGTACTTC.

The chain recombines TRBV4-1 with TRBJ2-1, with D unresolved. Germline-derived CDR1 and CDR2 are MGHRA and YSYEKL. The CDR3 spans 15 residues. V was trimmed by 1 base and J by 0 bases, leaving 7 bases between them. CDR3 sequence: CASSQGPVSYNEQFF. The CDR3 coding sequence is TGCGCCAGCAGCCAAGGCCCGGTCTCCTACAATGAGCAGTTCTTC.

Notes on this clonotype: Compared with germline, one end of the junction differs, possibly owing to a read error. This chain joins TRBV7-7 and TRBJ2-1, with TRBD2 as a possible D gene (6 bases). This CDR3 has 14 amino acids. The V gene's germline CDR1 is SSHAT and CDR2 FNYEAQ (reference sequence). The CDR3 region is CASSLLVSGDEQFF. As DNA, the CDR3 is TGTGCTAGCAGCTTACTAGTTAGCGGCGATGAGCAGTTCTTC.

The J gene is TRBJ2-5, the V gene TRBV12-3 or TRBV12-4; D might be TRBD2 (5 bases). The V end lost 5 bases, the J end lost 2 bases, and 12 bases lay between the germline ends. This CDR3 region has 14 residues. The CDR3 region has the DNA TGTGCCAGCAGTCCAGGACTGGTTCAAGAGACCCAGTACTTC. This codes for CASSPGLVQETQYF.

J is TRBJ2-1 and V is TRBV5-4; D unclear. CDR1 and CDR2 (germline): SGHNT, YYREEE (reference sequence). V lost 1 base and J lost 5, with 4 bases in between. CDR3 size: 12 residues. For the CDR3, the DNA is TGTGCCAGCAGCTTGACTAACAATGAGCAGTTCTTC. It specifies CASSLTNNEQFF.

The rearrangement links TRBV11-1 to TRBJ1-5; possible D gene TRBD1, 5 bases. The CDR3 has 13 amino acids. Germline loops: CDR1 SGHAT, CDR2 FQDESV (reference sequence). V lost 6 bases, J lost 3 bases, and 9 bases lay in between. The CDR3 is CASRDGHNQPQHF. The CDR3 DNA reads as TGTGCCAGCAGAGATGGACACAATCAGCCCCAGCATTTT.

This clonotype was seen only a few times. The chain employs TRBV11-3 and TRBJ2-7; TRBD1 is a possible D gene (5 bases). The germline V and J ends were trimmed by 5 bases and 3 bases, with 14 bases remaining between them. CDR3 length: 14 residues. From germline, CDR1 is SGHNT and CDR2 YENEEA. The CDR3 here is CASSPTRAVYEQYF. In DNA, the CDR3 is TGTGCCAGCAGCCCCACCAGGGCCGTCTACGAGCAGTACTTC. Full variable domain (remainder filled in from reference TRBV11-3 and TRBJ2-7): EAGVVQSPRYKIIEKKQPVAFWCNPISGHNTLYWYLQNLGQGPELLIRYENEEAVDDSQLPKDRFSAERLKGVDSTLKIQPAELGDSAVYLCASSPTRAVYEQYFGPGTRLTVT.